The subject of this entry is one T cell receptor (beta chain). Its matching antigen is unknown. The sample comes from a study of OX40 agonist ivuxolimab in advanced cancers. Turning to the study itself: Patients were dosed intravenously with ivuxolimab at 0.01 to 10 mg/kg every 2 weeks. Earlier treatment with anti-PD-1, anti-PD-L1 or anti-CTLA-4 was permitted, and 35% to 40% had received some.

Study-wide results and caveats: At 0.1 to 3.0 mg/kg, CD4+ and CD8+ blood T cells expanded clonally by week 6.

Germline V gene sequence: CDR1 MNHNY, CDR2 SVGAGI (reference sequence). This CDR3 contains 12 residues. V dropped 4 bases and J dropped 7 bases, with 10 bases sitting between them. Sequenced by immunoSEQ multiplex PCR; TCRdb stores in-frame clones only, minus some. The table lists more than 25,000 clones, 75% to 90% of them singletons. The input for sequencing was CD4+ or CD8+ T cells sorted from blood, taken in a trial of the OX40 agonist ivuxolimab. The sequence derives from an adult with an advanced solid tumor such as melanoma, head and neck, liver or kidney cancer. The chain recombines TRBV6-6 with TRBJ2-5, with D uncertain. CDR3 DNA sequence: TGTGCCAGCAGTTTCAACCCCAGGACCCAGTACTTC. Protein sequence: CASSFNPRTQYF.